The text below deals with one T cell receptor beta chain. Antigen: not known. This sample stems from a study of long-term antiretroviral therapy in people with HIV. Findings and limits, study-wide: When set beside controls, HIV repertoires had CDR3 length ranges that were narrower.

The run of the v3.0 immunoSEQ assay was at survey level. TCRdb's copy holds only in-frame clones and misses some; the assay was immunoSEQ multiplex PCR. The table has approximately 28,000 clones, roughly 96% seen once. The CDR3 has 12 residues. The ends lost 6 bases at V and 15 bases at J; junction bases unmatched: 9. Germline V gene sequence: CDR1 MDHEN, CDR2 SYDVKM. This material consisted of unsorted PBMCs, taken 5.3 years after starting antiretroviral therapy. The TCR sequence derives from a man aged 25-40 years with HIV. This sequence joins TRBV28 and TRBJ2-1; TRBD2 matches 9 bases. The CDR3 region is CASSLGLARPFF. The CDR3 DNA sequence: TGTGCCAGCAGCCTCGGACTAGCGAGGCCGTTCTTC. The full variable domain, its missing parts supplied by reference TRBV28 and TRBJ2-1, is DVKVTQSSRYLVKRTGEKVFLECVQDMDHENMFWYRQDPGLGLRLIYFSYDVKMKEKGDIPEGYSVSREKKERFSLILESASTNQTSMYLCASSLGLARPFFGPGTRLTVL.